Each of the 25 T cell receptor beta chains below was sequenced from the same sample in a study of immune reconstitution after stem cell transplant in scleroderma. TCRdb processed the RT-PCR reads anew with MiXCR; each CDR3 protein has one entry. The table shows 2,600 or so distinct CDR3 sequences, with about a tenth occurring only once. The sample was acquired before or after autologous hematopoietic stem cell transplantation (not recorded which). The source is a female donor with systemic sclerosis.

This clonotype ranks as large. DNA for the CDR3: TGTGCCAGCAGTGCCCCTCAAGAGACCCAGTACTTC. Translated, it gives CASSAPQETQYF. The V gene is TRBV2, the J gene TRBJ2-5; D is uncertain. Trimming took off 4 bases at V and 2 bases at J, with 5 bases between the two ends. The CDR3 length is 12 residues. The germline V gene encodes CDR1 SNHLY and CDR2 FYNNEI.

By proportion, this clonotype is medium-sized. V and J are TRBV2 and TRBJ1-1, with D unresolved. Germline values: CDR1 SNHLY, CDR2 FYNNEI. V was shortened by 7 bases and J by 5 bases, with 14 bases between the two germline ends. The CDR3 sequence is 13 residues long. CDR3 sequence reads: CASKRTLGTEAFF. DNA for the CDR3: TGTGCCAGCAAGAGGACGCTGGGGACTGAAGCTTTCTTT.

This clonotype is classed as medium-sized. The chain recombines TRBV2 with TRBJ2-2, with D possibly TRBD1 on 5 matching bases. The germline V gene has CDR1 SNHLY and CDR2 FYNNEI. The V gene lost 7 bases and the J gene lost 9 bases, with 12 bases spanning the gap. CDR3 size: 12 residues. The CDR3 coding sequence is TGTGCCAGCAAATCGGACATCCGGGAGCTGTTTTTT. Amino acids: CASKSDIRELFF.

This clonotype is medium-sized in the sample. The chain is built from TRBV29-1 and TRBJ1-1; no reliable D call. Germline lookup yields CDR1 SQVTM and CDR2 ANQGSEA. Trimming left V 3 bases short and J 7 bases short, with 6 bases between. The CDR3 covers 10 residues. Here the CDR3 DNA reads TGCAGCGTTGAGGAGCTTGAAGCTTTCTTT. Its protein product is CSVEELEAFF.

The genes are TRBV9 and TRBJ2-7, with a possible D match to TRBD1 (5 bases). The CDR3 is made up of 15 amino acids. V dropped 0 bases and J dropped 6 bases, with 16 bases sitting between them. The V gene's germline CDR1 is SGDLS and CDR2 YYNGEE. CDR3 sequence: CASSVEAGPGFEQYF. In DNA form, the CDR3 reads TGTGCCAGCAGCGTAGAGGCAGGCCCAGGGTTCGAGCAGTACTTC.

By share, this clonotype counts as medium-sized (0.01 to 0.1%). The chain recombines TRBV27 with TRBJ2-5; 8 bases are a match to TRBD2. The length of the CDR3 is 16 residues. Germline CDR1 and CDR2: MNHEY and SMNVEV (reference sequence). The trim removed 1 base at V and 1 base at J, leaving 5 bases unmatched. The CDR3 is CASSLYRGGFQETQYF. CDR3 sequence (DNA): TGTGCCAGCAGTTTATACCGGGGGGGATTCCAAGAGACCCAGTACTTC.

Only a few counts were recorded for this clonotype. Its ends do not fully match the called genes, so a read error is possible. J is TRBJ2-1 and V is TRBV7-7; 7 bases are a match to TRBD2. Germline CDR1 and CDR2: SSHAT and FNYEAQ (reference sequence). The CDR3 extends over 16 amino acids. This chain's CDR3 is CASSLDRGGPYNEQFF. The CDR3, as DNA: TGTGCTAGCAGCTTAGACCGCGGGGGACCCTACAATGAGCAGTTCTTC. Filled out from reference TRBV7-7 and TRBJ2-1, the complete variable domain reads GAGVSQSPRYKVTKRGQDVTLRCDPISSHATLYWYQQALGQGPEFLTYFNYEAQPDKSGLPSDRFSAERPEGSISTLTIQRTEQRDSAMYRCASSLDRGGPYNEQFFGPGTRLTVL.

CDR3 bases: TGTGCCAGCAGCTCGGCAGGGTCCCCCAATCAGCCCCAGCATTTT. Its translation is CASSSAGSPNQPQHF. The chain couples TRBV7-2 to TRBJ1-5, with TRBD1 as a possible D gene (5 bases). This CDR3 spans 15 amino acids. Germline assignment: CDR1 SGHTA and CDR2 FQGNSA. The V and J ends lost 4 bases and 3 bases respectively, with 13 bases between them.

This clonotype is termed medium-sized. The chain links TRBV18 to TRBJ2-7; maybe TRBD1 (6 bases). Per germline, CDR1 KGHSH and CDR2 LQKENI. V gave up 5 bases and J gave up 0 bases, with 11 bases separating them. The CDR3 totals 14 residues. CDR3 in DNA: TGTGCCAGCTCAGGGACATCAAGCTCCTACGAGCAGTACTTC. Amino acids: CASSGTSSSYEQYF.

In this sample, this clonotype is medium-sized. The chain recombines TRBV7-9 with TRBJ2-2; D tentatively reads TRBD1 or TRBD2 (5 bases each). The CDR3 length is 15 residues. The V gene's germline CDR1 is SEHNR and CDR2 FQNEAQ (reference sequence). V lost 5 bases and J lost 0, with 10 bases in between. CDR3 sequence: CASSRGRPNTGELFF. In nucleotides, the CDR3 is TGTGCCAGCAGCCGGGGACGGCCGAACACCGGGGAGCTGTTTTTT.

The V and J genes are TRBV15 and TRBJ1-1, with a tentative D call TRBD1 (5 bases). Trimming took off 0 bases at V and 4 bases at J, with 15 bases between the two ends. Germline V CDR1 and CDR2: LNHNV, YYDKDF (reference sequence). The CDR3 is 16 residues long. The DNA of the CDR3 is TGTGCCACCAGCAGAGATAGAGCCGTCGGGGGCACTGAAGCTTTCTTT. Amino acid sequence: CATSRDRAVGGTEAFF.

This chain connects TRBV3-1 to TRBJ2-1; no reliable D call. This CDR3 region has 16 residues. Trimming took off 4 bases at V and 6 bases at J, with 19 bases between the two ends. Germline values: CDR1 LGHDT, CDR2 YNNKEL (reference sequence). The DNA of the CDR3 is TGTGCCAGCAGCCTAGATCACGGACGGGCTATCAATGAGCAGTTCTTC. This codes for CASSLDHGRAINEQFF.

The chain employs TRBV20-1 and TRBJ1-3, with TRBD1 matching over 7 bases. J gave up 8 bases and V 2 bases, and 9 bases lay outside the gene matches. Germline V gene data show CDR1 as DFQATT and CDR2 as SNEGSKA (reference sequence). This CDR3 is built from 14 residues. CDR3 sequence reads: CSARNPGGRHTIYF. The CDR3 DNA reads as TGCAGTGCTAGAAATCCAGGGGGGAGACACACCATATATTTT.

This clonotype showed up many times. The chain recombines TRBV20-1 with TRBJ2-2; 9 bases are shared with TRBD2. CDR1 and CDR2 (germline): DFQATT, SNEGSKA (reference sequence). The length of the CDR3 is 16 residues. Trimming cost V 6 bases and J 7 bases; bases outside gene matches: 15. Here the CDR3 reads CSAPSPGGGAIGELFF. The CDR3 nucleotides are TGCAGTGCCCCGTCGCCCGGCGGGGGGGCGATCGGGGAGCTGTTTTTT.

By share, this clonotype counts as large. This chain connects TRBV2 to TRBJ1-2; 10 nucleotides agree with TRBD1. Losses at the gene ends were 4 bases for V and 8 bases for J; bases not matched to a gene: 4. The CDR3 totals 13 residues. The germline V gene encodes CDR1 SNHLY and CDR2 FYNNEI. The CDR3 DNA reads as TGTGCCAGCAGTGTTGGACAGGGGGGAGGCTACACCTTC. Residues: CASSVGQGGGYTF.

The chain has TRBV6-2 or TRBV6-3 and TRBJ1-1, with a weak D call TRBD1 (6 bases). Germline V gene data show CDR1 as MNHEY and CDR2 as SVGEGT. V was pared by 2 bases and J by 3 bases, with 19 bases between. CDR3 size: 17 residues. DNA for the CDR3: TGTGCCAGCAGTTACGATCGCCCAGGGGTTAAGGACACTGAAGCTTTCTTT. Translating gives CASSYDRPGVKDTEAFF.

Here the CDR3 DNA reads TGTGCCAGCAGCCTAAACGGGGCAGCTAGGGGCTACACCTTC. It encodes CASSLNGAARGYTF. This chain links TRBV7-2 with TRBJ1-2; D is possibly TRBD1 (5 bases). Trimming took off 5 bases at V and 8 bases at J, with 18 bases between the two ends. Germline CDR1 SGHTA, CDR2 FQGNSA. The CDR3 extends over 14 amino acids.

This clonotype is medium-sized. This chain connects TRBV30 to TRBJ2-1; TRBD2 matches at 8 bases. Germline assignment: CDR1 GTSNPN and CDR2 SVGIG (reference sequence). The CDR3 covers 14 residues. V trimming: 2 bases; J trimming: 6 bases; junction bases outside the gene matches: 6. The chain's CDR3 is CAWSSGGATNEQFF. CDR3 bases: TGTGCCTGGAGTTCGGGGGGGGCAACCAATGAGCAGTTCTTC. Full variable domain (remainder filled in from reference TRBV30 and TRBJ2-1): SQTIHQWPATLVQPVGSPLSLECTVEGTSNPNLYWYRQAAGRGLQLLFYSVGIGQISSEVPQNLSASRPQDRQFILSSKKLLLSDSGFYLCAWSSGGATNEQFFGPGTRLTVL.

In this sample, this clonotype is medium-sized. The V call is TRBV5-1, the J call TRBJ2-1; D call uncertain. The CDR3 sequence is 14 residues long. Germline assignment: CDR1 SGHRS and CDR2 YFSETQ. Trimming stripped 2 bases from V and 6 bases from J, with 12 bases between. The CDR3 sequence: CASSLPLQTNEQFF. The CDR3 coding sequence is TGCGCCAGCAGCTTACCGCTTCAAACCAATGAGCAGTTCTTC.

This clonotype ranks as medium-sized. V is TRBV5-1 and J is TRBJ1-5, with 9 bases aligning to TRBD1. The germline CDR1 and CDR2 sequences are SGHRS and YFSETQ. CDR3 size: 15 residues. The V gene end was trimmed by 4 bases and the J gene end by 6 bases; junction bases not matched to a gene: 8. CDR3 loop: CASSTTGGFGQPQHF. CDR3 coding DNA: TGCGCCAGCAGCACGACAGGGGGATTCGGTCAGCCCCAGCATTTT.

This clonotype is judged medium-sized. The gene calls are TRBV20-1 and TRBJ2-3; D is tentatively TRBD1 or TRBD2 (5 bases each). CDR1 is DFQATT, CDR2 SNEGSKA, per germline (reference sequence). V was cut by 6 bases and J by 6 bases, with 19 bases left in between. The CDR3 contains 14 residues. The DNA of the CDR3 is TGCAGTGCCGCCGATGGGACCCGAGGGGATACGCAGTATTTT. This sequence encodes CSAADGTRGDTQYF.

This clonotype was counted a few times. V is TRBV5-4 and J is TRBJ2-2; D might be TRBD2 (5 bases). Trimming pared 4 bases from V and 7 bases from J, leaving 8 bases between. This CDR3 has 12 residues. Germline CDR1 SGHNT, CDR2 YYREEE (reference sequence). The CDR3 protein is CASSPGNGELFF. CDR3 in DNA: TGTGCCAGCAGCCCGGGGAACGGGGAGCTGTTTTTT.

CDR3: CASSYDNYNSPLHF. CDR3 bases: TGTGCCAGCAGTTATGACAACTATAATTCACCCCTCCACTTT. This chain joins TRBV6-2 or TRBV6-3 and TRBJ1-6; D gene unclear. The CDR3 is made up of 14 amino acids. Trimming removed 3 bases at V and 3 bases at J, with 6 bases between. Germline loops: CDR1 MNHEY, CDR2 SVGEGT.

This clonotype was observed a few times. The chain carries TRBV7-3 and TRBJ1-2; 10 nucleotides align to TRBD1. J was trimmed by 6 bases and V by 3 bases; bases with no gene match: 1. CDR1 and CDR2 from the germline V gene are SGHTA and FQGTGA. CDR3 size: 13 residues. CDR3 in amino acids: CASSLTGGDGYTF. DNA of the CDR3: TGTGCCAGCAGCTTGACAGGGGGCGATGGCTACACCTTC.

The V gene is TRBV9, the J gene TRBJ1-2, with D maybe TRBD1 (5 bases). V lost 5 bases and J 2 bases, leaving 13 bases between the germline ends. Germline V lookup: CDR1 SGDLS, CDR2 YYNGEE. The CDR3 contains 14 residues. DNA of the CDR3: TGTGCCAGCAGTCGGCGGACAAGCAACTATGGCTACACCTTC. Amino acids: CASSRRTSNYGYTF. Using reference TRBV9 and TRBJ1-2 for the parts outside the CDR3, the full variable domain is DSGVTQTPKHLITATGQRVTLRCSPRSGDLSVYWYQQSLDQGLQFLIQYYNGEERAKGNILERFSAQQFPDLHSELNLSSLELGDSALYFCASSRRTSNYGYTFGSGTRLTVV.